This is a list of T cell receptor beta chains from one sample in a study of blood T cell repertoires in COVID-19. Clones were sequenced by immunoSEQ multiplex PCR, and TCRdb holds only the in-frame ones, with some missing. Of around 78,000 clones listed, over 75% are singletons. Sequencing was carried out using peripheral blood. Receptors were obtained from a man aged 70 or older with active or convalescent COVID-19. Each CDR3 is given with its conserved first and last residue. The D gene is left open where the match is weak. Clone size is not always given. Where it is, it says once, few, many or a class for expanded clones.

D	size	V	J	DNA	CDR3
TRBD2	.	TRBV27	TRBJ2-7	TGTGCCAGCAGATCCCTAGCGGGGCCCTACGAGCAGTACTTC	CASRSLAGPYEQYF
.	.	TRBV29-1	TRBJ1-4	TGCAGCGTCGCCACGACAGGATTCCCGAATGAAAAACTGTTTTTT	CSVATTGFPNEKLFF
.	.	TRBV7-2	TRBJ1-5	TGTGCCAGCAGCGTCCAAGCAAATCAGCCCCAGCATTTT	CASSVQANQPQHF
.	few	TRBV24-1	TRBJ2-1	TGTGCCACCAGTGATTTGCAGGGGAGCTCCTACAATGAGCAGTTCTTC	CATSDLQGSSYNEQFF
TRBD1	.	TRBV7-2	TRBJ2-5	TGTGCCAGCAGGTCGGGACAGATAGAGACCCAGTACTTC	CASRSGQIETQYF
TRBD1	.	TRBV18	TRBJ2-2	TGTGCCAGCTCACCACTGGGACAGGGTTGGAACACCGGGGAGCTGTTTTTT	CASSPLGQGWNTGELFF
.	.	TRBV27	TRBJ2-7	TGTGCCAGCGGCAGTACAGGGCCCTCCTACGAGCAGTACTTC	CASGSTGPSYEQYF
TRBD1	.	TRBV28	TRBJ1-5	TGTGCCAGCAGTCTTCCGGGGGGACAGGGCGGCCAGCCCCAGCATTTT	CASSLPGGQGGQPQHF
TRBD2	.	TRBV28	TRBJ2-5	TGTGCCAGCAGTTCTAGAGCGGGAGGGGTAGAGACCCAGTACTTC	CASSSRAGGVETQYF
TRBD1	few	TRBV13	TRBJ1-3	TGTGCCAGCAGCCTAGGACAGGGAGTAACTGGAAACACCATATATTTT	CASSLGQGVTGNTIYF
.	.	TRBV2	TRBJ1-5	TGTGCCAGCAGTGAACCGACTTTGGGTAGCAATCAGCCCCAGCATTTT	CASSEPTLGSNQPQHF
.	.	TRBV9	TRBJ2-3	TGTGCCAGCAGCGTAGTCGATAGTGAGGATACGCAGTATTTT	CASSVVDSEDTQYF